Here is one T cell receptor (beta chain) with its context. As yet, its antigen is unknown. The data are from a study of blood T cells in healthy people across ages. Broader study findings: Per million T cells, the diversity of TCR beta decreased roughly linearly as age advanced.

Sample-barcoded 5' priming and a J-beta primer mix drove a second PCR of about 6 to 11 cycles. TCRdb reprocessed the 5' RACE reads via MiXCR and lists one record per CDR3 protein. The sample has 800,000 or so distinct CDR3 sequences, around 25% seen once. The CDR3 sequence is 16 residues long. Trimming stripped 4 bases from V and 2 bases from J, with 18 bases between. Germline V gene data show CDR1 as SEHNR and CDR2 as FQNEAQ (reference sequence). These data also formed part of another study, on T cells of mothers and their children.

The sequenced sample was blood. The receptor's source is a boy younger than 18 in good health. The chain is built from TRBV7-9 and TRBJ2-7; possible D gene TRBD1, 6 bases. CDR3 sequence reads: CASSSIIHDRPYEQYF. CDR3 nucleotides: TGTGCCAGCAGCTCTATAATCCATGACAGGCCCTACGAGCAGTACTTC.